Listed below are T cell receptor beta chains from one sample, sequenced in a study of cytomegalovirus exposure and HLA in healthy donors. Assay used: immunoSEQ multiplex PCR; TCRdb lists only in-frame clones, some missing. Of about 130,000 clones in the sample, 70% to 85% are singletons; the top ten hold more than 3.5%. Source material: PBMCs. Source of these receptors: a middle-aged man in good health and CMV-seropositive. Both conserved end residues are part of each CDR3. A D gene is named only where the DNA matches it firmly. Some rows have no size entry. The others give once, few or many, or a class for an expanded clone.

V	size	D	J	CDR3	DNA
TRBV15	-	-	TRBJ2-1	CATSRSRGRTYNEQFF	TGTGCCACCAGCAGATCCCGGGGGAGAACCTACAATGAGCAGTTCTTC
TRBV11-3	-	-	TRBJ1-3	CASSLDHGNTIYF	TGTGCCAGCAGCTTAGATCACGGGAACACCATATATTTT
TRBV7-9	few	-	TRBJ1-2	CASSPDKKINYGYTF	TGTGCCAGCAGCCCTGACAAGAAAATTAACTATGGCTACACCTTC
TRBV6-6	-	TRBD1	TRBJ2-3	CASSYSGTESTDTQYF	TGTGCCAGCAGTTACTCCGGGACAGAAAGCACAGATACGCAGTATTTT
TRBV28	few	-	TRBJ1-1	CASSSKRQSGTEAFF	TGTGCCAGCAGTTCAAAACGACAGTCGGGCACTGAAGCTTTCTTT
TRBV19	-	TRBD1	TRBJ2-2	CASNTDRANTGELFF	TGTGCCAGTAATACCGACAGGGCGAACACCGGGGAGCTGTTTTTT
TRBV5-6	few	-	TRBJ2-7	CASSFLTAGEQYF	TGTGCCAGCAGCTTCTTGACAGCTGGGGAGCAGTACTTC
TRBV19	-	-	TRBJ1-4	CASRTGTFNEKLFF	TGTGCCAGTAGGACCGGGACATTTAATGAAAAACTGTTTTTT
TRBV27	-	TRBD1	TRBJ2-7	CASSARQGISYEQYF	TGTGCCAGCAGTGCTCGACAGGGGATTTCCTACGAGCAGTACTTC
TRBV4-2	-	TRBD1	TRBJ1-4	CASSQNPDRGGEKLFF	TGTGCCAGCAGTCAGAATCCCGACAGGGGAGGCGAAAAACTGTTTTTT
TRBV7-6	-	TRBD1	TRBJ2-5	CASSLEARQGIETQYF	TGTGCCAGCAGCTTAGAGGCGAGACAGGGGATAGAGACCCAGTACTTC
TRBV30	few	TRBD1	TRBJ1-2	CAWRAQGAGYGYTF	TGTGCCTGGAGGGCGCAGGGGGCGGGCTATGGCTACACCTTC
TRBV6-6	-	-	TRBJ1-1	CASSSYEAFF	TGTGCCAGCAGCAGTTATGAAGCTTTCTTT
TRBV27	few	-	TRBJ1-1	CASSRGTEAFF	TGTGCCAGCAGCCGGGGCACTGAAGCTTTCTTT
TRBV27	-	TRBD1	TRBJ1-1	CASSLSPRGKGAGEAFF	TGTGCCAGCAGTTTATCGCCGCGTGGAAAGGGGGCCGGTGAAGCTTTCTTT
TRBV5-1	-	-	TRBJ2-3	CASSLDRASTDTQYF	TGCGCCAGCAGCTTGGACAGAGCTAGCACAGATACGCAGTATTTT
TRBV13	-	TRBD1	TRBJ2-3	CASSFRTGSTDTQYF	TGTGCCAGCAGCTTCAGGACAGGGAGCACAGATACGCAGTATTTT
TRBV10-3	few	TRBD1	TRBJ1-5	CAISPTGGGNQPQHF	TGTGCCATCAGCCCGACAGGGGGTGGCAATCAGCCCCAGCATTTT
TRBV11-1	few	-	TRBJ2-1	CASSSKVRTDYNEQFF	TGTGCCAGCAGCTCCAAAGTTCGGACAGACTACAATGAGCAGTTCTTC
TRBV25-1	-	TRBD1	TRBJ2-1	CASSATGTGAYNEQFF	TGTGCCAGCAGTGCAACCGGGACAGGGGCCTACAATGAGCAGTTCTTC
TRBV2	-	-	TRBJ1-2	CASAREYGYTF	TGTGCCAGCGCCAGGGAATATGGCTACACCTTC
TRBV25-1	-	-	TRBJ2-2	CASSEQLNTGELFF	TGTGCCAGCAGTGAACAGTTAAACACCGGGGAGCTGTTTTTT
TRBV6-5	-	-	TRBJ2-7	CASSVERGEQYF	TGTGCCAGCAGTGTGGAAAGGGGGGAGCAGTACTTC
TRBV27	-	TRBD1	TRBJ1-1	CASSLPGGTEAFF	TGTGCCAGCAGTTTACCAGGGGGGACTGAAGCTTTCTTT
TRBV7-2	-	-	TRBJ1-4	CASSLALAGELFF	TGTGCCAGCAGCTTAGCGCTGGCAGGGGAACTGTTTTTT
TRBV19	once	-	TRBJ2-7	CASSIEEGGSYEQYF	TGTGCCAGTAGTATAGAGGAGGGCGGATCCTACGAGCAGTACTTC
TRBV7-2	once	TRBD2	TRBJ2-3	CASSLLAGKIDTQYF	TGTGCCAGCAGCTTACTAGCGGGGAAGATAGATACGCAGTATTTT
TRBV5-1	-	-	TRBJ1-4	CASSVGGGYEKLFF	TGCGCCAGCAGCGTAGGGGGGGGTTATGAAAAACTGTTTTTT
TRBV18	-	-	TRBJ1-4	CASSRGQYNEKLFF	TGTGCCAGCTCACGAGGACAGTATAATGAAAAACTGTTTTTT
TRBV30	-	-	TRBJ2-5	CAWSLWGQETQYF	TGTGCCTGGAGTTTATGGGGCCAGGAGACCCAGTACTTC
TRBV5-4	once	-	TRBJ1-2	CASSLELANYGYTF	TGTGCCAGCAGCTTGGAATTAGCTAACTATGGCTACACCTTC
TRBV6-5	-	TRBD1	TRBJ2-5	CASSWTGVTQETQYF	TGTGCCAGCAGTTGGACAGGGGTTACTCAAGAGACCCAGTACTTC